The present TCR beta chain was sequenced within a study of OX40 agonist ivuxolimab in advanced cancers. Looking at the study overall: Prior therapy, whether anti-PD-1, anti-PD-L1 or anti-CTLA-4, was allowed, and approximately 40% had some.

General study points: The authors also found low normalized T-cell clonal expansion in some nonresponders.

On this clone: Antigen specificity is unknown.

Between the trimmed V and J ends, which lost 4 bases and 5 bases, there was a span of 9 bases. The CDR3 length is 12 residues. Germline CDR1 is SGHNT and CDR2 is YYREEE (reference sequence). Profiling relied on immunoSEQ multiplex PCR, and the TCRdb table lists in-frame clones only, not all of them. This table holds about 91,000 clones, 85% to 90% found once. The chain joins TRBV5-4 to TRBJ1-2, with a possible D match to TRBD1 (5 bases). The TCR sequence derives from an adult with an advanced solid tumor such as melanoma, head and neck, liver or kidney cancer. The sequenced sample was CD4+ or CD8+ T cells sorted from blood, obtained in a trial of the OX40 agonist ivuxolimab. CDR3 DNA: TGTGCCAGCAGCCTGGACACTTATGGCTACACCTTC. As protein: CASSLDTYGYTF.